This T cell receptor (delta chain) was identified during a study of DNA immune sequencing with unique molecular identifiers. Whole-study context: PBMC-derived γδ T cells were enriched by FACS. Enriched γδ T-cell DNA input was roughly 0.1 ug; non-enriched PBMC DNA input was about 900 ng.

V lost 1 base to trimming and J lost 9 bases, with 17 bases between them. CDR3 length: 14 residues. CDR1 and CDR2 (germline): GEAIGNYY, EKD. Primers for all 8 TRDV and 4 TRDJ genes amplified genomic DNA in 32-plex. In roughly 3 barcoding PCR cycles, molecules received a 12-nucleotide UMI, then adapter PCR followed. TCRdb reapplied CATT to the multiplex PCR reads. The top ten hold 80% to 85% of the sample, which has hundreds of delta-chain clones, 15% to 20% seen once. Findings and caveats of the study: TRDV2 with TRDJ1 was the commonest TRD rearrangement in healthy donors.

A note on this clone: Its antigen remains unidentified. The protein recorded in TCRdb matches a much larger clone and deviates from this DNA's translation at residue 10, suggesting a read error; the protein here is obtained by translating the DNA.

The sequence came from a human donor in good health. Specimen: gamma-delta T cells from PBMCs. The chain employs TRDV2 and TRDJ1, with D unclear. The CDR3 DNA reads as TGTGCCTGTGACACTGTAGAGGTCAGGCCGGAACTCATCTTT. It is translated as CACDTVEVRPELIF.